The subject of this entry is one T cell receptor beta chain. This clonotype has more than one count but fewer than ten. What antigen it recognizes has not been identified. Base qualities are not provided; no much larger clone lies one nucleotide away. This sample is part of a study of T cells in Graves' hyperthyroidism and ophthalmopathy (dated by TCRdb to 2018 to 2020). For the wider study: Peripheral blood samples were taken at the time of initial diagnosis, prior to any treatment. To identify TCR V-J signatures that set the groups apart, the researchers used a discovery cohort of about a hundred patients, made up of roughly 45 with Graves' ophthalmopathy and approximately 57 with stable Graves' hyperthyroidism. Prospective prediction of ophthalmopathy was tested in an independent validation cohort consisting of about 20 hyperthyroidism patients and more than 15 patients who later progressed to ophthalmopathy. For training and testing, the roughly 93 patients in the discovery cohort were randomly divided in a 7:3 ratio. The study also compared thyroid tissue and blood T-cell repertoires from several Graves' hyperthyroidism patients. Following sampling, methimazole starting at 30 mg daily was given to hyperthyroidism patients, and high-dose intravenous methylprednisolone was given to ophthalmopathy patients. TCR Vbeta CDR3 sequencing of fewer than 150 peripheral blood samples (over 40 ophthalmopathy, approximately 80 hyperthyroidism and roughly 17 progressor patients) is reported in the paper. What the work shows at the level of the full study, not this receptor alone: In validation, the model predicted progression to ophthalmopathy a median of roughly 6.2 months before onset, with around 70% sensitivity and 72.22% specificity. Most expanded thyroid clonotypes (frequency above 0.001) were also detected in blood, a finding suggesting that blood repertoires may reflect thyroid immune responses. No statistical method was used to fix the sample size in advance, and group allocation was not hidden from the investigators. A model built on a 13 V-J signature distinguished ophthalmopathy from stable hyperthyroidism, reaching roughly 88% sensitivity and under 84% specificity in cross-validation and 80%/75% in testing.

Taken from cysteine to phenylalanine, the CDR3 has 13 residues. The sequence is cut down to CDR3 DNA, 39 bases in frame from base 1. Cut back by 4 bases and 5 bases, the V and J ends lie 12 bases apart. CDR1 and CDR2 (LGHNA, YNFKEQ) derive from the germline V gene. Hyperthyroidism patients were aged 18 to 65 years and newly diagnosed, with disease duration of less than 2 months. Exclusion was applied to patients with uncontrolled infections, other autoimmune diseases, pregnancy or lactation. Diagnoses relied on clinical symptoms, serum thyroxine and TRAb, thyroid ultrasound and orbital computed tomography. Blood from progressor patients was collected at the time of first diagnosis with hyperthyroidism, before any ophthalmopathy symptoms had appeared. Ficoll-Paque density gradient centrifugation was used to isolate PBMCs from 10 ml of fresh peripheral blood. Patients classed as progressors first received a Graves' hyperthyroidism diagnosis and then went on to develop ophthalmopathy during follow-up. Total RNA was extracted using Trizol reagent, and RNA quality was assessed on an Agilent 2100 Bioanalyzer.

The TCR beta CDR3 regions were amplified from the RNA transcripts. For the first round of RT-PCR on the TCR CDR3, the HTBI primer set was used together with the Qiagen OneStep RT-PCR kit. Libraries were constructed in a second round of multiplex PCR, after which size selection and purification were performed. The libraries were sequenced on an Illumina HiSeq2000 using paired-end 100 bp reads. The authors processed their data as follows. Raw data were processed with SOAPnuke, discarding reads with adapters, uncalled bases, mean Phred below 15, or no exact constant-primer or identifier match. COPE v1.2.5 was used to merge high-quality paired reads, and clonotypes were defined as unique nucleotide sequences. Clonotypes were aligned to IMGT TRBV, TRBD and TRBJ reference segments using MiTCR v1.1. Analysis was restricted to V-J combinations with a frequency above 0.0001, which covered about 99% of repertoires. The TCS score was defined as F50 (clonal expansion) divided by E x V (chaos), with BLOSUM62-based TCRdist calculated between CDR3 peptides within each V-J. Welch's t-statistics and random forest reduced around 520 V-J features to fewer than 15, which were used in a naive Bayes classifier (R e1071). TCRdb's own reprocessing of the public reads used fastp at Q25 and MiXCR and kept productive beta chains. Rows with a matching CDR3 protein are joined into one entry that keeps the most common DNA and genes. TCRdb's processing, not the study's, gives the V and J calls here. In this sample the table shows under 450,000 distinct CDR3 sequences, about 13% of which occur a single time. The top ten hold more than 20% of the sample.

The source is a man between 25 and 39 years old with Graves' hyperthyroidism that later progressed to Graves' ophthalmopathy. The chain is made from TRBV4-2 and TRBJ2-7; no D gene can be assigned with confidence. The sequenced sample was blood. The CDR3 here reads CASSPQRQDEQYF. The DNA reads as follows: TGTGCCAGCAGCCCACAGAGGCAAGACGAGCAGTACTTC.